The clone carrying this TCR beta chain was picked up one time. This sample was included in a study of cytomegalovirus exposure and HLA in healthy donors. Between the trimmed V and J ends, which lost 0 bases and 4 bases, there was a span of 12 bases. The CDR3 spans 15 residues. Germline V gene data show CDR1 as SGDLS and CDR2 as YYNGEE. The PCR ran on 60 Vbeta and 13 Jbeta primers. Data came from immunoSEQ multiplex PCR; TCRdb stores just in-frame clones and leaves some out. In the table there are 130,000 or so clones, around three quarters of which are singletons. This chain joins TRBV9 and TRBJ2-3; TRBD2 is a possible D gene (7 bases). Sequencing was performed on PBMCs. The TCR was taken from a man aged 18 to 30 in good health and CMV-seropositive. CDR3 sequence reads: CASSVGGGGADTQYF. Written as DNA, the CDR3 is TGTGCCAGCAGCGTAGGGGGGGGCGGAGCAGATACGCAGTATTTT.